This T cell receptor (beta chain) was captured by sequencing in a study of cytomegalovirus exposure and HLA in healthy donors. Study-level information: Genotyping showed 81% of 398 donors falling in the Caucasian-associated ancestry cluster.

The PCR contained 60 Vbeta and 13 Jbeta primers. Profiled with immunoSEQ multiplex PCR; TCRdb holds only in-frame clones, not every one. The sample consists of about 140,000 clones, roughly 77% of them appearing once. This CDR3 region has 18 residues. Trimming took 3 bases from V and 1 from J; bases not matched to a gene: 9. The germline V gene has CDR1 SGDLS and CDR2 YYNGEE. Study outcomes and limitations: For TCR beta chains, V- and J-gene trimming was later linked to a missense DCLRE1C variant.

As concerns this clone: The antigen remains undetermined.

The sequence came from a female donor in good health and CMV-seronegative. Specimen: PBMCs. The rearrangement uses TRBV9 and TRBJ2-1, with 11 bases fitting TRBD2. The CDR3 nucleotides are TGTGCCAGCAGCGACGGGACTAGCGGCCCGCTGTCCTACAATGAGCAGTTCTTC. Amino acids: CASSDGTSGPLSYNEQFF.